This T cell receptor beta chain was captured in a study of blood T cell repertoires in COVID-19. V was pared by 6 bases and J by 10 bases, with 14 bases between. The CDR3 length is 12 residues. Germline V CDR1 and CDR2: SGHTS, YDEGEE. In the study's own analysis: Estimated nucleated cell counts came from reference gene primer amplification. Clones were read by immunoSEQ multiplex PCR, and TCRdb kept only the in-frame ones, dropping some. The V and J calls and the clone size are those of that table, but D and trimming were determined from the DNA. The profile covers 250,000 to 300,000 clones, with over 85% appearing a single time and approximately 2% taken by the ten largest.

V is TRBV5-8 and J is TRBJ2-1; perhaps TRBD2 as D (7 bases). The sequencing input was PBMCs or T cells enriched from blood (not recorded which). The clonotype was recovered from a woman aged 55-69 years who had recovered from COVID-19. CDR3 in DNA: TGTGCCAGCAACTTCGGGGGGCTGGAGCAGTTCTTC. It codes for CASNFGGLEQFF.